This passage covers 8 T cell receptor beta chains from one sample sequenced in a study of T cells in localized non-small cell lung cancer. Assay: immunoSEQ multiplex PCR; the TCRdb copy retains only in-frame clones and omits some. The data hold 25,000 to 35,000 clones, with about 90% observed a single time. The material was peripheral blood mononuclear cells, obtained before any cancer treatment. All receptors come from a woman aged 40-69 years with stage III lung adenocarcinoma.

The gene calls are TRBV18 and TRBJ2-1; D might be TRBD1 (6 bases). This CDR3 contains 14 residues. V gave up 3 bases and J gave up 6 bases, with 12 bases separating them. Per germline, CDR1 KGHSH and CDR2 LQKENI. The CDR3 sequence: CASSPAIGGNEQFF. CDR3 coding DNA: TGTGCCAGCTCACCGGCGATAGGGGGCAATGAGCAGTTCTTC.

V is TRBV15 and J is TRBJ2-2; 7 nucleotides agree with TRBD2. The junction had 6 bases not matched to a gene; V was cut back by 1 base and J by 4 bases. The germline V gene has CDR1 LNHNV and CDR2 YYDKDF (reference sequence). This CDR3 is built from 16 residues. CDR3 nucleotide sequence: TGTGCCACCAGCAGAGTGGCGGGAGTTCTCACCGGGGAGCTGTTTTTT. As protein: CATSRVAGVLTGELFF.

This chain links TRBV5-4 with TRBJ2-7; D might be TRBD1 or TRBD2, each matching 5 bases. This CDR3 region has 13 residues. The V gene's germline CDR1 is SGHNT and CDR2 YYREEE (reference sequence). V was cut by 3 bases and J by 2 bases, with 9 bases left in between. The CDR3 reads CASSWDPAYEQYF. CDR3 in DNA: TGTGCCAGCAGCTGGGACCCCGCCTACGAGCAGTACTTC.

The chain uses TRBV7-9 and TRBJ2-3, with TRBD1 matching 12 bases. V gave up 5 bases and J gave up 1 base; unmatched junction bases: 13. This CDR3 has 19 residues. The V gene's germline CDR1 is SEHNR and CDR2 FQNEAQ (reference sequence). The CDR3 protein is CASSAPGQGAVGGTDTQYF. CDR3 nucleotides: TGTGCCAGCAGCGCCCCGGGACAGGGGGCGGTTGGGGGCACAGATACGCAGTATTTT.

This sequence joins TRBV6-1 and TRBJ1-1, with 7 bases fitting TRBD1. J was trimmed by 0 bases and V by 5 bases; bases with no gene match: 6. Germline V gene data show CDR1 as MNHNS and CDR2 as SASEGT. The CDR3 covers 15 residues. The DNA of the CDR3 is TGTGCCAGCAGTTTTCAGGGGGACTTGAACACTGAAGCTTTCTTT. Translating it yields CASSFQGDLNTEAFF.

This clone was found a few times. The J gene is TRBJ2-3, the V gene TRBV15, with 8 bases lining up with TRBD2. The CDR3 loop spans 14 amino acids. J gave up 6 bases and V 0 bases, and 2 bases lay outside the gene matches. Germline V gene lookup returns CDR1 LNHNV and CDR2 YYDKDF (reference sequence). The CDR3 here is CATSRDAGGDTQYF. Here the CDR3 DNA reads TGTGCCACCAGCAGAGATGCGGGGGGCGATACGCAGTATTTT.

The chain links TRBV5-1 to TRBJ2-5; 9 positions match TRBD2. CDR3 length: 15 amino acids. Germline V gives CDR1 SGHRS, CDR2 YFSETQ. The junction had 3 bases not matched to a gene; V was cut back by 1 base and J by 2 bases. The CDR3 sequence is CASSLQTSGQETQYF. CDR3 coding DNA: TGCGCCAGCAGCTTGCAGACTAGCGGACAAGAGACCCAGTACTTC.

V usage is TRBV11-1 and J usage is TRBJ1-2; the D gene is possibly TRBD1 (5 bases). The CDR3 extends over 18 amino acids. Deletions cut 5 bases from V and 1 base from J, with 23 bases between. Looked up from germline, CDR1 is SGHAT and CDR2 is FQDESV (reference sequence). As DNA, the CDR3 is TGTGCCAGCAGCCCCCGCAGGACACGACTGTTTATTAACTATGGCTACACCTTC. Translation gives CASSPRRTRLFINYGYTF.